This T cell receptor beta chain was retrieved from a study of blood T cell repertoires in COVID-19. Study processing details: Estimation of nucleated cell counts was performed using reference gene primer amplification. Method: immunoSEQ multiplex PCR; TCRdb's copy keeps in-frame clones and lacks some. The V and J calls and clone size were taken over from that table, and D and trimming were inferred from the DNA. The sample has a few hundred thousand clones; 80% to 90% are singletons. The study assigned cohorts using participant-reported clinical history. The sequencing sample was made of PBMCs or T cells enriched from blood (not recorded which). This receptor was obtained from a woman in her 50s who had been exposed to COVID-19.

CDR3 in amino acids: CASSDSQGFGGYTF. The CDR3 DNA reads as TGCGCCAGCAGTGACAGTCAGGGGTTTGGGGGCTACACCTTC. The chain couples TRBV10-2 to TRBJ1-2; the D gene is possibly TRBD1 (6 bases). The CDR3 has 14 amino acids. Trimming removed 3 bases from V and 8 bases from J, with 16 bases in between. Germline V lookup: CDR1 WSHSY, CDR2 SAAADI.